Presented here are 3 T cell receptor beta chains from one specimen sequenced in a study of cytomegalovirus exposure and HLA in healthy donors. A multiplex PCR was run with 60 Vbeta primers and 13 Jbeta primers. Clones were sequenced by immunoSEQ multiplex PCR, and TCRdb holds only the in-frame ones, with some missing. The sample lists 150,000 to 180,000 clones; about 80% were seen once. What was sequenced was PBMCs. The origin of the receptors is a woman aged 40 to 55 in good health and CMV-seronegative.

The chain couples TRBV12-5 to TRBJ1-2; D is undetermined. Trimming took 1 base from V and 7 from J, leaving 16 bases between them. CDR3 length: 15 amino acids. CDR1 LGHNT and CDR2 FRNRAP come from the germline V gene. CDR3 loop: CASGLGAGAVSGYTF. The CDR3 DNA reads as TGTGCTAGTGGTTTGGGGGCGGGCGCCGTTAGTGGCTACACCTTC. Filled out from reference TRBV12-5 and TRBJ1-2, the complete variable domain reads DARVTQTPRHKVTEMGQEVTMRCQPILGHNTVFWYRQTMMQGLELLAYFRNRAPLDDSGMPKDRFSAEMPDATLATLKIQPSEPRDSAVYFCASGLGAGAVSGYTFGSGTRLTVV.

The CDR3 nucleotides read TGTGCCAGCAGTCTTAGCGTTTACTATGGCTACACCTTC. It is translated as CASSLSVYYGYTF. The J gene is TRBJ1-2, the V gene TRBV28, with D uncertain. Trimming shortened V by 5 bases and J by 3 bases, and 10 bases separated the two germline ends. The germline V gene encodes CDR1 MDHEN and CDR2 SYDVKM. The CDR3 covers 13 residues.

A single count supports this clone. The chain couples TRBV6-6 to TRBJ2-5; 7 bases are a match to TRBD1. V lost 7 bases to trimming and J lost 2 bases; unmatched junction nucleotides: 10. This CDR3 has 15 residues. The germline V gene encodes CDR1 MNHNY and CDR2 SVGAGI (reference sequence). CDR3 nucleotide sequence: TGTGCCAGCAACCCTGACAGGGTTCTACAAGAGACCCAGTACTTC. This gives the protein CASNPDRVLQETQYF.